The clone carrying this TCR beta chain was detected a few times. Its specificity is unknown. Between the trimmed V and J ends, which lost 5 bases and 4 bases, there was a span of 11 bases. The CDR3 runs 13 residues. CDR1 and CDR2 from the germline V gene are MDHEN and SYDVKM. The data are from a study of blood T cells in healthy people across ages. Study-wide background: The capture of about one barcoded beta molecule per two T cells was achieved by template switching. Overall study results and limits: Long-lived donors exceeded aged donors in naive CD4+ cells and diversity. TCR beta diversity, measured per million T cells, fell in a roughly linear way with age. Strong correlation existed between TCR beta diversity and naive T cell percentage.

Together with a sample-barcoded 5' primer, a J-beta primer mix was included in a second PCR lasting about 7 to 11 cycles. TCRdb ran MiXCR on the 5' RACE reads and lists one entry per CDR3 protein. The table includes approximately 1,700,000 distinct CDR3 sequences, 30% to 40% detected once. Sequencing was performed on blood. The gene calls are TRBV28 and TRBJ1-1; D gene uncertain. The TCR was taken from a human donor in good health. CDR3 loop: CASSQPRGTEAFF. In DNA form, the CDR3 reads TGTGCCAGCAGTCAGCCCCGGGGCACTGAAGCTTTCTTT.